This T cell receptor (beta chain) originates from a study of sequential checkpoint blockade in melanoma (dated by TCRdb to about 2019). With respect to the entire study: Patients were assigned by 1:1 randomization to either first-line nivolumab followed by ipilimumab (arm A) or ipilimumab followed by nivolumab (arm B). Maintenance nivolumab was given following each of the two trial sequences. Summary of the overall study and its limitations: The response-prediction model combining TCR metrics and mutation burden needs validation in larger, independent patient cohorts.

TCRbeta CDR3 regions were immunosequenced from genomic DNA with the immunoSEQ Assay. Before high-throughput sequencing, the genomic DNA was amplified using bias-controlled multiplex PCR. The published analysis was carried out like this. To quantify the absolute abundance of each unique TCRbeta CDR3 region, the sequences were collapsed and filtered. Clonality, defined as 1 minus Pielou's evenness, was calculated using productive rearrangements only. A previously published method was used to identify clones with significantly greater frequencies in on-treatment samples than in baseline samples. The source is immuneACCESS, and TCRdb retained only in-frame sequences with V and J called. Part of the clones is not carried over; for the studies checked, unresolved V genes explain less than half of this, and the remainder is unexplained. The D gene and trimming were derived from the DNA, and the V and J assignments and clone size from that table. Counted in this sample were around 12,000 clones; approximately 74% of them appeared once. The top ten clones comprise roughly 27% of the sample.

This clone occurred a few times. This clone's antigen is unknown. No much larger clone exists at a distance of one base, and base qualities are not known. CDR1 and CDR2 were assigned from the germline V gene as MGHRA and YSYEKL. The junction shows trimming of 0 bases on V and 4 bases on J, plus 12 bases between the germline ends. The cysteine opens and the phenylalanine closes a CDR3 of 15 amino acids. Only CDR3 DNA is held: 45 bases, read in frame from base 1. Read against the paper, the sample's treatment or condition label means: randomized to nivolumab then ipilimumab (arm A) or the reverse (arm B). Prior DNA-damaging chemotherapy had not been received by any trial patient. On a FACS Aria II flow cytometer, live CD3+CD8+ cells that were negative for CD19 and CD56 were sorted from thawed PBMCs. Samples were obtained from patients with melanoma enrolled in CheckMate 064, a randomized, open-label phase II trial of sequential checkpoint blockade. Peripheral blood mononuclear cells were collected by leukapheresis, purified with Ficoll-Paque, and frozen in human serum with roughly 10% DMSO. Purity of sorted blood CD3+CD8+ cells was verified at >95% immediately after sorting, followed by DNA extraction.

The starting material was CD8+ T cells sorted from blood (inferred from file names), obtained from a patient given nivolumab and ipilimumab in sequence. The receptor chain draws on TRBV4-1 and TRBJ1-1; D gene: possibly TRBD1, on 6 matching bases. This clonotype was sampled from a human donor with melanoma. The CDR3 region has the sequence CASSQDPGAGTEAFF. The nucleotides read TGCGCCAGCAGCCAAGATCCAGGGGCGGGCACTGAAGCTTTCTTT.